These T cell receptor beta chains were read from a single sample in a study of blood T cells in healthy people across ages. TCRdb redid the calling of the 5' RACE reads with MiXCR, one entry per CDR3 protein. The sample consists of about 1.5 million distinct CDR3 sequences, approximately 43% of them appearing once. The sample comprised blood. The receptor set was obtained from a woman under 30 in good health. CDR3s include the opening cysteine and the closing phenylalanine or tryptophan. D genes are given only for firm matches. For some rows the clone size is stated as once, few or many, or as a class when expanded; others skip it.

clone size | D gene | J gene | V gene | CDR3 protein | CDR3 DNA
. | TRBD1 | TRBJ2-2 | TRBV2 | CASSGDRAITGELFF | TGTGCCAGCAGTGGCGACAGGGCAATTACCGGGGAGCTGTTTTTT
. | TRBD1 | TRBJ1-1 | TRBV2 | CASRRQGMNTEAFF | TGTGCCAGCAGAAGACAGGGTATGAACACTGAAGCTTTCTTT
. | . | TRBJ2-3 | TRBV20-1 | CSASGGTATDTQYF | TGCAGTGCCTCGGGGGGCACCGCCACAGATACGCAGTATTTT
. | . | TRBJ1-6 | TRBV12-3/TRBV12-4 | CASSFISSPLHF | TGTGCCAGCAGTTTTATTAGTTCACCCCTCCACTTT
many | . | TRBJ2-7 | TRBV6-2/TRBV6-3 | CASSQSSEQYF | TGTGCCAGCAGCCAGAGTTCAGAGCAGTACTTC
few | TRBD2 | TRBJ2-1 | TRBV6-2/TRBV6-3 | CASNRAGARNEQFF | TGTGCCAGCAACCGAGCGGGGGCGAGGAATGAGCAGTTCTTC
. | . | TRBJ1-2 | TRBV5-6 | CASSFLGGPYGYTF | TGTGCCAGCAGCTTTCTTGGGGGCCCCTATGGCTACACCTTC
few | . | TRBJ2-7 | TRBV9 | CASSEGTASYEQYF | TGTGCCAGCAGCGAGGGAACAGCCTCCTACGAGCAGTACTTC
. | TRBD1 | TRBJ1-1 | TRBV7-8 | CASSPDRPYTEAFF | TGTGCCAGCAGCCCGGACAGGCCTTACACTGAAGCTTTCTTT
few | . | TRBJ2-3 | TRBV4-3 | CASKSWGRITDTQYF | TGCGCCAGCAAATCGTGGGGGCGAATCACAGATACGCAGTATTTT
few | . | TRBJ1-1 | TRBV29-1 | CSVVDGTEAFF | TGCAGCGTTGTCGATGGGACTGAAGCTTTCTTT
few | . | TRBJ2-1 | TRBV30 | CAWNTASSYNEQFF | TGTGCCTGGAACACGGCCAGCTCCTACAATGAGCAGTTCTTC
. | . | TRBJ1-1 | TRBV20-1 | CSGVWGLNTEAFF | TGCAGTGGGGTGTGGGGGCTGAACACTGAAGCTTTCTTT
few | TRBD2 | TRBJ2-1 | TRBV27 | CASSTSSGGYNEQFF | TGTGCCAGCAGTACCTCTAGCGGGGGCTACAATGAGCAGTTCTTC
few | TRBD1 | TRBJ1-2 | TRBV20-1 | CSAPDRGRTYGYTF | TGCAGTGCCCCGGACAGGGGGAGAACCTATGGCTACACCTTC
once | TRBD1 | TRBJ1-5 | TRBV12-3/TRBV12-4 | CASRGQGAGGNQPQHF | TGTGCCAGCAGAGGACAGGGGGCAGGGGGCAATCAGCCCCAGCATTTT
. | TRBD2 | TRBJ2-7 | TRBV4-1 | CASGTSGSPYEQYF | TGCGCCAGCGGTACTAGCGGTTCTCCCTACGAGCAGTACTTC
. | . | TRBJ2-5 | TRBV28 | CASSFSRGTETQYF | TGTGCCAGCAGTTTTAGTCGGGGTACGGAGACCCAGTACTTC
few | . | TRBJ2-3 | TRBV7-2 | CASSLMSGGLSTDTQYF | TGTGCCAGCAGCCTTATGTCCGGGGGCCTTAGCACAGATACGCAGTATTTT
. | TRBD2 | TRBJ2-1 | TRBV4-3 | CASSKRGAGGNEQFF | TGCGCCAGCAGCAAAAGGGGAGCGGGGGGCAATGAGCAGTTCTTC
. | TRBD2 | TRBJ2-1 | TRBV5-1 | CASSSDLGGNEQFF | TGCGCCAGCAGCTCGGACCTGGGGGGGAATGAGCAGTTCTTC
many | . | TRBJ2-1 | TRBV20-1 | CSARSMSRSYNEQFF | TGCAGTGCTAGATCGATGAGCAGGAGCTACAATGAGCAGTTCTTC
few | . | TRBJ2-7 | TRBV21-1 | CANRTGRRSSYEQYF | TGTGCCAACCGGACGGGTCGGAGGAGCTCCTACGAGCAGTACTTC
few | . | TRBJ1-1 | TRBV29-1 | CSVKGRAITEAFF | TGCAGCGTCAAGGGACGGGCAATCACTGAAGCTTTCTTT
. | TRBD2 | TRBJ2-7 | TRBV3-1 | CASSQGTSGHAYEQYF | TGTGCCAGCAGCCAAGGGACTAGCGGGCACGCCTACGAGCAGTACTTC
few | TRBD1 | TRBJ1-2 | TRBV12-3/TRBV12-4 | CASSLTLLGQANYGYTF | TGTGCCAGCAGTTTAACGCTTCTAGGACAGGCAAACTATGGCTACACCTTC
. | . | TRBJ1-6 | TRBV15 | CATALGLGPNSPLHF | TGTGCCACCGCCTTGGGGTTGGGGCCGAATTCACCCCTCCACTTT
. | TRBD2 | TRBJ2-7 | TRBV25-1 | CASSEWEGSSYEQYF | TGTGCCAGCAGTGAATGGGAGGGGAGCTCCTACGAGCAGTACTTC
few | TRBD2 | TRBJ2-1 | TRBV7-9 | CASSLEREYNNEQFF | TGTGCCAGCAGCTTAGAGCGGGAGTATAACAATGAGCAGTTCTTC
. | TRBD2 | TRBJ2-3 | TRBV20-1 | CSAGMEASGVGGQYF | TGCAGTGCTGGCATGGAGGCTAGCGGGGTGGGTGGGCAGTATTTT
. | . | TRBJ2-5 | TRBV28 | CASSLRVLAEPNEQYF | TGTGCCAGCAGCCTAAGAGTATTAGCGGAACCCAATGAGCAGTACTTC
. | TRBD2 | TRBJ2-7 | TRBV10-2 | CASSEWGSGRVTYEQYF | TGCGCCAGCAGTGAGTGGGGAAGCGGGAGGGTAACCTACGAGCAGTACTTC
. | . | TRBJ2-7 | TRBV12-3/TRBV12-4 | CASKSPGFHEQYF | TGTGCCAGCAAATCTCCAGGGTTCCACGAGCAGTACTTC
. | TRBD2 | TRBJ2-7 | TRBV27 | CASSMTSAYEQYF | TGTGCCAGCAGTATGACTAGCGCCTACGAGCAGTACTTC
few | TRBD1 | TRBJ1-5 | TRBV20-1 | CSARRGQGDQPQHF | TGCAGTGCTAGAAGGGGACAGGGGGATCAGCCCCAGCATTTT
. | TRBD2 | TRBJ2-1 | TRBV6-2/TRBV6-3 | CTSSPHRRTSGVRNEQFF | TGTACCAGCAGTCCTCATCGCCGGACTAGCGGGGTGAGGAATGAGCAGTTCTTC
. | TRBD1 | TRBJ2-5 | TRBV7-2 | CASSSYRGHMQETQYF | TGTGCCAGCAGCTCCTACAGGGGACACATGCAAGAGACCCAGTACTTC
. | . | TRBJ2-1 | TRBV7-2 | CASSLWVSEQFF | TGTGCCAGCAGCTTGTGGGTTAGTGAGCAGTTCTTC
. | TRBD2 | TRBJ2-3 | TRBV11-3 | CASSLDRPGGFADTQYF | TGTGCCAGCAGCTTAGATCGGCCGGGGGGGTTTGCAGATACGCAGTATTTT
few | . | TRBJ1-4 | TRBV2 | CASSDVTGINEKLFF | TGTGCCAGCAGTGATGTTACAGGGATAAATGAAAAACTGTTTTTT
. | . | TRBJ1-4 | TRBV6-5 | CASNRDGLNEKLFF | TGTGCCAGCAATCGGGACGGACTTAATGAAAAACTGTTTTTT
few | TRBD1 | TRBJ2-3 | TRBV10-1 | CASSDNDRGHTDTQYF | TGCGCCAGCAGTGATAACGACAGGGGGCATACAGATACGCAGTATTTT
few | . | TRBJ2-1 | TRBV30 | CAWVGTAESLSHNEQFF | TGTGCCTGGGTTGGGACGGCGGAATCCCTATCACACAATGAGCAGTTCTTC
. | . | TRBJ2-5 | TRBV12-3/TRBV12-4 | CASSFSPPLETQYF | TGTGCCAGCAGTTTTAGTCCCCCTCTAGAGACCCAGTACTTC
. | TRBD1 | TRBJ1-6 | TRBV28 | CASRSPDRANSPLHF | TGTGCCAGCAGAAGCCCGGACAGGGCGAATTCACCCCTCCACTTT